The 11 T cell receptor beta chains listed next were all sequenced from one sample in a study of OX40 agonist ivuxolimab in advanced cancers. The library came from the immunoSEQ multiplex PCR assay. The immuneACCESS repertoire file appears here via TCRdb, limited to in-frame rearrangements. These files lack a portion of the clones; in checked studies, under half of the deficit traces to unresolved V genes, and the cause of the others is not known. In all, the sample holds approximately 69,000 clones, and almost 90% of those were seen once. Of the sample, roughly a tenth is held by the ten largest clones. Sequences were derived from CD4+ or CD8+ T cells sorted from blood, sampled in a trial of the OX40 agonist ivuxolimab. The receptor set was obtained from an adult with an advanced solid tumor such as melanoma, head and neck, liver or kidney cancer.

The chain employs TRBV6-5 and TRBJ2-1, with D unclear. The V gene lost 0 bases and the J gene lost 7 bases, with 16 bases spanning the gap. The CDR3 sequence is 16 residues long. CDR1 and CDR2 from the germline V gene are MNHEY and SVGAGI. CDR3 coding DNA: TGTGCCAGCAGTTACTCGAGCTCCTTAGGGCAAAATGAGCAGTTCTTC. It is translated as CASSYSSSLGQNEQFF.

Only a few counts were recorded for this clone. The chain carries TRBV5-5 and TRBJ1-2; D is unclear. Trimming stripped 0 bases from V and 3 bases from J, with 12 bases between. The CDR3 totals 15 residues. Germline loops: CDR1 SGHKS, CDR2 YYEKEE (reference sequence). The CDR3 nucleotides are TGTGCCAGCAGCTTGGGTCTGGACGACTACTATGGCTACACCTTC. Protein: CASSLGLDDYYGYTF.

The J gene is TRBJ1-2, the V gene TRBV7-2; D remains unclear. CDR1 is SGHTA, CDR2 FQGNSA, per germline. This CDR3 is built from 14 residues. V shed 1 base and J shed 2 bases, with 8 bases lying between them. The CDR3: CASSLGSGNYGYTF. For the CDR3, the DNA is TGTGCCAGCAGCTTAGGGTCCGGGAACTATGGCTACACCTTC.

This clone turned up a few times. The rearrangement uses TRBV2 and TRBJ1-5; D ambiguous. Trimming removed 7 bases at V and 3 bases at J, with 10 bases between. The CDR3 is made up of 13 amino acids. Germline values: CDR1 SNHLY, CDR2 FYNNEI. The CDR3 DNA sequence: TGTGCCAGCAATGGGGAGAACAATCAGCCCCAGCATTTT. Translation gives CASNGENNQPQHF. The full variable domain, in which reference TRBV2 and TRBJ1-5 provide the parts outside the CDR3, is EPEVTQTPSHQVTQMGQEVILRCVPISNHLYFYWYRQILGQKVEFLVSFYNNEISEKSEIFDDQFSVERPDGSNFTLKIRSTKLEDSAMYFCASNGENNQPQHFGDGTRLSIL.

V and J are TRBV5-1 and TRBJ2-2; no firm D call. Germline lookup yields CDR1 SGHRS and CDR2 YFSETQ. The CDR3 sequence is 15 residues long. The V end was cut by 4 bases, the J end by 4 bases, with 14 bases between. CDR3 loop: CASSAYADITGELFF. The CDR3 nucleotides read TGCGCCAGCAGCGCCTACGCAGATATCACCGGGGAGCTGTTTTTT.

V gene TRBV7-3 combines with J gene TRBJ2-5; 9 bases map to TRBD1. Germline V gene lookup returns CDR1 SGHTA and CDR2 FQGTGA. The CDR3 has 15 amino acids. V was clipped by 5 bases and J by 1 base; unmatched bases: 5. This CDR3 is CASSHGTGSQETQYF. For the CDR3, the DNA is TGTGCCAGCAGCCACGGGACAGGGTCCCAAGAGACCCAGTACTTC.

The CDR3: CASSHRGPTDTQYF. CDR3 sequence (DNA): TGTGCCAGCAGCCACAGGGGACCCACAGATACGCAGTATTTT. This chain joins TRBV7-8 and TRBJ2-3, with 7 nucleotides matching TRBD1. With 5 bases clipped from V and 2 bases from J, the junction kept 4 bases outside the gene matches. Germline lookup yields CDR1 SGHVS and CDR2 FQNEAQ. There are 14 residues in the CDR3.

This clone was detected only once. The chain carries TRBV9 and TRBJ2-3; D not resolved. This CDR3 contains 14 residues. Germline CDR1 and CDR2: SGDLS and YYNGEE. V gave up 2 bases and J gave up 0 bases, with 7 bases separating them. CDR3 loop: CASSVRQSTDTQYF. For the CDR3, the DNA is TGTGCCAGCAGCGTCCGCCAGAGCACAGATACGCAGTATTTT. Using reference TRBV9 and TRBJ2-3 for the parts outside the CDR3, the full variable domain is DSGVTQTPKHLITATGQRVTLRCSPRSGDLSVYWYQQSLDQGLQFLIQYYNGEERAKGNILERFSAQQFPDLHSELNLSSLELGDSALYFCASSVRQSTDTQYFGPGTRLTVL.

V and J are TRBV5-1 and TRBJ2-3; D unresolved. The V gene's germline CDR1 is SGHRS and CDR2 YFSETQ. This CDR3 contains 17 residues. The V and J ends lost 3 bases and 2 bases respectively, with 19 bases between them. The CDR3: CASSSPRPTAVTDTQYF. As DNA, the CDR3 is TGCGCCAGCAGCTCGCCTCGTCCCACTGCGGTCACAGATACGCAGTATTTT.

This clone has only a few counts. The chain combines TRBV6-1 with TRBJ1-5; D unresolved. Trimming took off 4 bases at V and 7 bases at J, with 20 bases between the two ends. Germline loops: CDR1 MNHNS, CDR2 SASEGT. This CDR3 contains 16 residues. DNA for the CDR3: TGTGCCAGCAGTGGCCCCGCCGCAGGCTTTGGGCAGCCCCAGCATTTT. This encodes CASSGPAAGFGQPQHF.

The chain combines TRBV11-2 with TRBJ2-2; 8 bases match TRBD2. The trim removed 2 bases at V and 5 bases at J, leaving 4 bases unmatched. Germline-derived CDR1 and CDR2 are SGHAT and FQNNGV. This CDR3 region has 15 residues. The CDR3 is CASSLQRELTGELFF. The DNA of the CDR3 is TGTGCCAGCAGCTTACAGCGGGAGTTGACCGGGGAGCTGTTTTTT.